These 9 T cell receptor beta chains were all obtained from the same sample, sequenced in a study of cytomegalovirus exposure and HLA in healthy donors. The PCR used 60 Vbeta and 13 Jbeta primers. Assay: immunoSEQ multiplex PCR; the TCRdb copy retains only in-frame clones and omits some. The table lists under 150,000 clones, roughly four fifths of them singletons. Sequenced: PBMCs. The receptors shown here come from a girl aged 2-10 years in good health and CMV-seronegative.

The rearrangement links TRBV27 to TRBJ2-7; 7 positions match TRBD1. The CDR3 spans 19 residues. J lost 3 bases, V lost 5 bases, and 22 bases had no gene match. Germline assignment: CDR1 MNHEY and CDR2 SMNVEV (reference sequence). The CDR3 loop is CASSPSGTAGRGRSYEQYF. The CDR3 bases are TGTGCCAGCAGTCCCTCGGGGACAGCAGGAAGGGGACGCAGCTACGAGCAGTACTTC.

The CDR3 sequence is CASSSRWSRDSTTYEQYF. The CDR3 coding sequence is TGTGCCAGCAGCTCTCGATGGTCCCGGGACAGCACAACCTACGAGCAGTACTTC. J is TRBJ2-7 and V is TRBV7-8; 7 bases line up with TRBD1. V trimming: 4 bases; J trimming: 2 bases; junction bases outside the gene matches: 17. Germline values: CDR1 SGHVS, CDR2 FQNEAQ. The CDR3 totals 18 residues.

The chain joins TRBV7-3 to TRBJ2-3, with D uncertain. This CDR3 contains 15 residues. V shed 0 bases and J shed 0 bases, with 7 bases lying between them. Per the germline V gene, CDR1 is SGHTA and CDR2 is FQGTGA. CDR3 DNA: TGTGCCAGCAGCTTAACGCAGAAGAGCACAGATACGCAGTATTTT. Translating it yields CASSLTQKSTDTQYF.

Only one count was recorded for this clone. In DNA form, the CDR3 reads TGTGCCAGCAGAAGACAGGGGACCAACACCGGGGAGCTGTTTTTT. Translation: CASRRQGTNTGELFF. The genes are TRBV6-1 and TRBJ2-2, with TRBD1 matching 8 bases. The CDR3 runs to 15 residues. Germline CDR1 is MNHNS and CDR2 is SASEGT. With V trimmed by 6 bases and J by 2 bases, 5 bases remained unmatched.

This chain joins TRBV7-9 and TRBJ1-1, with D possibly being TRBD1 (5 bases). The CDR3 totals 13 residues. V was pared by 1 base and J by 6 bases, with 9 bases between. The germline gives CDR1 SEHNR, CDR2 FQNEAQ (reference sequence). In DNA form, the CDR3 reads TGTGCCAGCAGCTTAGACCAAGGGGCTGAAGCTTTCTTT. Protein product: CASSLDQGAEAFF.

The V call is TRBV4-2, the J call TRBJ2-3, with D perhaps TRBD2 (6 bases). Germline values: CDR1 LGHNA, CDR2 YNFKEQ. V gave up 6 bases and J gave up 3 bases, with 13 bases separating them. The CDR3 length is 14 residues. The CDR3 loop reads CASRPGLGTDTQYF. CDR3 in DNA: TGTGCCAGCAGGCCGGGACTGGGAACAGATACGCAGTATTTT.

The CDR3 sequence is CASRLPGHWTQYF. Here the CDR3 DNA reads TGTGCCAGCAGATTACCGGGACACTGGACCCAGTACTTC. The chain joins TRBV7-8 to TRBJ2-5, with a tentative D call TRBD1 (6 bases). The CDR3 loop spans 13 amino acids. With 6 bases removed from V and 7 bases from J, the gap between germline ends came to 15 bases. CDR1 is SGHVS, CDR2 FQNEAQ, per germline.

V usage is TRBV9 and J usage is TRBJ2-3; possible D gene TRBD1, 6 bases. V was pared by 1 base and J by 6 bases, with 6 bases between. The V gene's germline CDR1 is SGDLS and CDR2 YYNGEE. CDR3 size: 12 residues. The CDR3 DNA reads TGTGCCAGCAGCGTAACAGGGGATACGCAGTATTTT. This translates into CASSVTGDTQYF.

This sequence joins TRBV14 and TRBJ2-3; D call uncertain. V was cut by 2 bases and J by 4 bases, with 4 bases left in between. The length of the CDR3 is 12 residues. The germline gives CDR1 SGHDN, CDR2 FVKESK. The CDR3 here is CASSQFADTQYF. Written as DNA, the CDR3 is TGTGCCAGCAGCCAATTCGCAGATACGCAGTATTTT.